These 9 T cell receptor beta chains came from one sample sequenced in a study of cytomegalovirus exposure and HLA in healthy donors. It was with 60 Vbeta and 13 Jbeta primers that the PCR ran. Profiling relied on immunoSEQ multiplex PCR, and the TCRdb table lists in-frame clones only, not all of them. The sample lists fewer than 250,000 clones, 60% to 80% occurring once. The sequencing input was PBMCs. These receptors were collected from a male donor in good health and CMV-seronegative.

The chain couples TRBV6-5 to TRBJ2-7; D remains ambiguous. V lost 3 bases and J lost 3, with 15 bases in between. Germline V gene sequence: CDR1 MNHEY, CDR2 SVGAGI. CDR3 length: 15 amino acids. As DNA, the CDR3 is TGTGCCAGCAGTTATGGGCCGCCAGCCCACTACGAGCAGTACTTC. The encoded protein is CASSYGPPAHYEQYF.

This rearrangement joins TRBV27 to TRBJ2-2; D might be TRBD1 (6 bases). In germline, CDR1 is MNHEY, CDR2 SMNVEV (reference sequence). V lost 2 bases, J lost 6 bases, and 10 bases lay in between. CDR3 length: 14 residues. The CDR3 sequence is CASSLLQGPGELFF. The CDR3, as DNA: TGTGCCAGCAGTTTACTACAGGGCCCCGGGGAGCTGTTTTTT.

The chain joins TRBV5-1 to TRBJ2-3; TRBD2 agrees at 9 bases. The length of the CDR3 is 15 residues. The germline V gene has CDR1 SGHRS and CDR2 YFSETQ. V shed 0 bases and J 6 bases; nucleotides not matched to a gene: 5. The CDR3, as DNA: TGCGCCAGCAGCTTGGCCTCTAGCGGGACGGATACGCAGTATTTT. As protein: CASSLASSGTDTQYF.

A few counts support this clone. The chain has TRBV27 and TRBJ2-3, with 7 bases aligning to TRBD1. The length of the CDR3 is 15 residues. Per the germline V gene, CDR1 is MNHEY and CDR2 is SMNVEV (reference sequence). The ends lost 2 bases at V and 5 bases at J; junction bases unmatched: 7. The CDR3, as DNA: TGTGCCAGCAGTTTAGTCCGGGACAGTGGAGATACGCAGTATTTT. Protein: CASSLVRDSGDTQYF.

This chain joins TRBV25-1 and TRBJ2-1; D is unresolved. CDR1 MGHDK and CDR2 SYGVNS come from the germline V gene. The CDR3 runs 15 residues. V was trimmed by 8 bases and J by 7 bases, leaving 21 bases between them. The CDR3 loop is CASGSGGTTGNEQFF. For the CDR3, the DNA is TGTGCCAGCGGGTCCGGCGGCACAACTGGTAATGAGCAGTTCTTC.

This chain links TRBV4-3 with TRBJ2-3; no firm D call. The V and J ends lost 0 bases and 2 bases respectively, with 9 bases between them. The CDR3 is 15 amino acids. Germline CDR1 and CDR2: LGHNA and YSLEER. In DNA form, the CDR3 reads TGCGCCAGCAGCCAAGATTGGCGGAACACAGATACGCAGTATTTT. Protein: CASSQDWRNTDTQYF.

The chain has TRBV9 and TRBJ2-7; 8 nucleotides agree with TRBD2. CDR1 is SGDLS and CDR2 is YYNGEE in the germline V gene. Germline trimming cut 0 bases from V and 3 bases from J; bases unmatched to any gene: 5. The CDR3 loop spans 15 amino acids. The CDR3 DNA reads TGTGCCAGCAGCGTAGCGTTGCGGGGGGACTACGAGCAGTACTTC. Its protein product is CASSVALRGDYEQYF. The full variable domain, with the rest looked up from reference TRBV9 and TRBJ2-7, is DSGVTQTPKHLITATGQRVTLRCSPRSGDLSVYWYQQSLDQGLQFLIQYYNGEERAKGNILERFSAQQFPDLHSELNLSSLELGDSALYFCASSVALRGDYEQYFGPGTRLTVT.

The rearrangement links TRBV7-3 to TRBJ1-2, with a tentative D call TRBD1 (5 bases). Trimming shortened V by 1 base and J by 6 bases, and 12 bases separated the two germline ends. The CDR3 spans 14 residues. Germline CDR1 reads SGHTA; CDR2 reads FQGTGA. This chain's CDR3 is CASSLSRAHDGYTF. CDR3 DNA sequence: TGTGCCAGCAGCTTAAGCAGGGCACACGATGGCTACACCTTC.

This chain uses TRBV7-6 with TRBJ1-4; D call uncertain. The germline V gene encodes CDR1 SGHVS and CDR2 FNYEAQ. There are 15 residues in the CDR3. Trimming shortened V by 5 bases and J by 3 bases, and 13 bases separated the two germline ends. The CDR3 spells CASSPSTRSNEKLFF. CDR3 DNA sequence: TGTGCCAGCAGCCCGTCGACAAGATCTAATGAAAAACTGTTTTTT.